The 22 T cell receptor beta chains below all came from one sample that was sequenced in a study of esophageal squamous cell carcinoma under preoperative chemotherapy. TCRdb re-called the PCR reads through MiXCR, storing one row per CDR3 protein. This table has just over 30,000 distinct CDR3 sequences, roughly half appearing once. As for time point: before preoperative PTX-NDP chemotherapy. Sampling was carried out from a patient given preoperative chemotherapy. The receptors originated from a human donor with esophageal squamous cell carcinoma. The donor label of this sample is uncertain.

The chain uses TRBV5-5 and TRBJ2-5; 10 bases are shared with TRBD2. Germline loops: CDR1 SGHKS, CDR2 YYEKEE (reference sequence). The CDR3 runs 15 residues. After removal of 3 bases from V and 7 bases from J, the junction contained 9 bases not matched to a gene. CDR3 DNA: TGTGCCAGCAGCTGGGGGGCTAGCGGGAGCGGGACCCAGTACTTC. Amino acids: CASSWGASGSGTQYF.

This clonotype was counted many times. This rearrangement joins TRBV12-3 or TRBV12-4 to TRBJ2-1, with TRBD1 matching over 11 bases. V was pared by 6 bases and J by 3 bases, with 7 bases of the junction left unmatched. CDR3 size: 16 residues. CDR3 in amino acids: CASSPPGTGGYNEQFF. The CDR3 nucleotides read TGTGCCAGCAGCCCGCCCGGGACAGGGGGCTACAATGAGCAGTTCTTC.

By its share, this clonotype is medium-sized (0.01 to 0.1%). The CDR3 spells CASSHDRDRDYNEQFF. In DNA, the CDR3 is TGTGCCAGCAGCCATGATCGGGACAGGGACTACAATGAGCAGTTCTTC. The rearrangement uses TRBV12-3 or TRBV12-4 and TRBJ2-1, with TRBD1 identical over 9 bases. CDR3 length: 16 amino acids. V shed 6 bases and J 3 bases; nucleotides not matched to a gene: 9.

This clonotype has a count of ten or more. The chain joins TRBV5-6 to TRBJ2-3, with a possible D match to TRBD2 (6 bases). V was cut by 3 bases and J by 6 bases, with 17 bases left in between. The length of the CDR3 is 15 residues. Germline lookup yields CDR1 SGHDT and CDR2 YYEEEE. The CDR3 region is CASSSGTSLRDTQYF. CDR3 bases: TGTGCCAGCAGCTCAGGGACTTCTCTGAGGGATACGCAGTATTTT.

This chain uses TRBV6-2 or TRBV6-3 with TRBJ2-5; 7 nucleotides line up with TRBD1. Per germline, CDR1 MNHEY and CDR2 SVGEGT. The CDR3 is 16 amino acids. The ends lost 4 bases at V and 3 bases at J; junction bases unmatched: 11. CDR3 amino acids: CASSFPTGDREETQYF. The CDR3, as DNA: TGTGCCAGCAGTTTCCCTACAGGGGATAGGGAAGAGACCCAGTACTTC.

V usage is TRBV11-2 and J usage is TRBJ2-3; D remains ambiguous. V was cut by 4 bases and J by 2 bases, with 10 bases left in between. The CDR3 consists of 14 residues. Germline lookup yields CDR1 SGHAT and CDR2 FQNNGV. The chain's CDR3 is CASSSEGFTDTQYF. For the CDR3, the DNA is TGTGCCAGCAGCTCGGAAGGGTTCACAGATACGCAGTATTTT.

Turning to this clonotype: One junction end disagrees with the germline gene, perhaps due to a read error. The J gene is TRBJ2-3, the V gene TRBV7-3, with D tentatively TRBD2 (6 bases). Germline lookup yields CDR1 SGHTA and CDR2 FQGTGA. The CDR3 totals 13 residues. The CDR3 DNA reads as TGTGCCAGCAGCTTTAGCGGAACAGAGACGCAGTATTTC. Its protein is CASSFSGTETQYF.

V gene TRBV7-9 combines with J gene TRBJ2-4; tentatively, D is TRBD1 or TRBD2 (6 bases each). Germline loops: CDR1 SEHNR, CDR2 FQNEAQ (reference sequence). CDR3 size: 16 residues. V was pared by 3 bases and J by 12 bases, with 24 bases between. The CDR3 here is CASSFPRRRDKDTQYF. Written as DNA, the CDR3 is TGTGCCAGCAGCTTCCCGCGGCGGCGGGACAAAGATACTCAGTACTTC.

The sample holds a few counts of this clonotype. The chain combines TRBV10-3 with TRBJ2-1; 9 bases are a match to TRBD2. J lost 13 bases, V lost 8 bases, and 15 bases had no gene match. CDR3 size: 14 residues. Looked up from germline, CDR1 is ENHRY and CDR2 is SYGVKD. CDR3 in DNA: TGTGCCATCGGGGGGCTAGCGGGAAAAGAGACCCAGTTCTTC. Its protein product is CAIGGLAGKETQFF.

Note on this clonotype: Its ends do not fully match the called genes, so a read error is possible. The genes are TRBV7-2 and TRBJ2-3; possible D gene TRBD1, 7 bases. CDR3 length equals 16 residues. The germline CDR1 and CDR2 sequences are SGHTA and FQGNSA. In DNA form, the CDR3 reads TGTGCCAGCAGGCCACACGGAGGGAGAGGGACAGAGACGCAGTATTTT. This sequence encodes CASRPHGGRGTETQYF.

This clonotype was recorded many times. The rearrangement links TRBV6-1 to TRBJ2-1; 7 positions agree with TRBD1. The germline CDR1 and CDR2 sequences are MNHNS and SASEGT. CDR3 length equals 15 residues. The V gene end was trimmed by 1 base and the J gene end by 10 bases; junction bases not matched to a gene: 10. Here the CDR3 DNA reads TGTGCCAGCAGTGAAGGGGGACAGAGAACTTACGAGCAGTTCTTC. Encoded protein: CASSEGGQRTYEQFF.

Worth noting for this clonotype: At one end, the junction sequence differs from germline, possibly due to a read error. The chain carries TRBV6-1 and TRBJ2-3; TRBD1 matches 8 bases. CDR3 length equals 15 residues. The V gene's germline CDR1 is MNHNS and CDR2 SASEGT. The CDR3, as DNA: TGTGCCAGCAGGCGGGGTCAGGGGGCCTCAAATACTCAGTATTTC. Its protein product is CASRRGQGASNTQYF.

This clonotype occurred many times. The chain recombines TRBV12-3 or TRBV12-4 with TRBJ2-5; D assignment may be TRBD1 or TRBD2 (6 bases each). The germline V and J ends were trimmed by 5 bases and 4 bases, with 14 bases remaining between them. This CDR3 has 14 amino acids. In DNA, the CDR3 is TGTGCCAGCAGTCGCGGGACATTTGGAGAGACCCAGTACTTC. As protein: CASSRGTFGETQYF.

About this clonotype itself: A read error may account for a junction end that differs from germline. The DNA for the CDR3 is TGTGCGGGGCAGTGCGCCACAGACATTCAGTATTTC. Translating gives CAGQCATDIQYF. This chain joins TRBV7-6 and TRBJ2-4; D is perhaps TRBD1 (5 bases). The V gene's germline CDR1 is SGHVS and CDR2 FNYEAQ. The length of the CDR3 is 12 residues.

The table lists this clonotype with a few counts. The rearrangement uses TRBV6-5 and TRBJ2-1, with 9 bases that match TRBD2. Near its end, the DNA agrees better with TRBJ2-7, so the J call may be wrong. This CDR3 spans 15 amino acids. Germline CDR1 reads MNHEY; CDR2 reads SVGAGI. DNA of the CDR3: TGTGCCAGCAGTTACTTAGCGGGGGTCTACAATGAGCAGTACTTC. As protein: CASSYLAGVYNEQYF.

This clonotype was counted many times. The chain links TRBV7-2 to TRBJ2-1; 10 bases align to TRBD2. This CDR3 has 17 amino acids. Unmatched junction bases numbered 5, after V lost 1 base and J lost 2 bases. Germline CDR1 and CDR2: SGHTA and FQGNSA. The CDR3 region has the DNA TGTGCCAGCAGCTTAGTCCGTCTAGCGGGAGCCTACAATGAGCAGTTCTTC. It specifies CASSLVRLAGAYNEQFF.

The chain has TRBV7-6 and TRBJ2-2, with D possibly TRBD1 on 5 matching bases. Trimming took off 1 base at V and 16 bases at J, with 25 bases between the two ends. The germline gives CDR1 SGHVS, CDR2 FNYEAQ. The CDR3 is 16 residues long. The CDR3 DNA reads as TGTGCCAGCAGCTTAGGTGGTAGTGGGAACACAGGTAAGCAGTTTTTT. Translated: CASSLGGSGNTGKQFF.

In its sample, this clonotype was seen a few times. The V and J genes are TRBV7-9 and TRBJ2-1, with D possibly being TRBD1 (6 bases). Germline CDR1 is SEHNR and CDR2 is FQNEAQ (reference sequence). The V and J ends lost 3 bases and 5 bases respectively, with 8 bases between them. The CDR3 sequence is 13 residues long. This CDR3 reads CASSFEGDNEQFF. CDR3 DNA: TGTGCCAGCAGCTTCGAGGGGGACAATGAGCAGTTCTTC.

This clonotype counts as medium-sized. The chain has TRBV7-6 and TRBJ2-1, with 9 bases that match TRBD1. The length of the CDR3 is 15 residues. The V gene's germline CDR1 is SGHVS and CDR2 FNYEAQ. V gave up 5 bases and J gave up 8 bases; unmatched junction bases: 10. The CDR3 nucleotides read TGTGCCAGCAGCCAACCGGGACAGGGTGTTGATGAGCAGTTCTTC. Its translation is CASSQPGQGVDEQFF.

The chain couples TRBV7-9 to TRBJ2-2, with D perhaps TRBD2 (6 bases). Between the trimmed V and J ends, which lost 3 bases and 3 bases, there was a span of 17 bases. CDR3 length: 17 residues. Germline V gives CDR1 SEHNR, CDR2 FQNEAQ (reference sequence). CDR3 in DNA: TGTGCCAGCAGCTTGGTGCGGGGAGTCGGGTACACCGGGGAGCTGTTTTTT. Translation gives CASSLVRGVGYTGELFF.

As for this clonotype: This clone may be a read error of a much larger clone one base away. The conserved phenylalanine or tryptophan normally closing the CDR3 is absent here, so this likely arose from a read error. It is unclear where the CDR3 begins or ends on the DNA, so no DNA is shown, and the CDR3 is as TCRdb lists it. This rearrangement joins TRBV6-5 to TRBJ2-5; no check of the table's D call, TRBD2, against the DNA was made. CDR1 is MNHEY and CDR2 is SVGAGI in the germline V gene. The CDR3 totals 9 residues, both ends included. The CDR3 protein is CASSYEPAG.

This clonotype is judged medium-sized. V gene TRBV27 combines with J gene TRBJ2-1, with 8 positions matching TRBD2. Trimming cost V 5 bases and J 7 bases; bases outside gene matches: 10. CDR1 is MNHEY, CDR2 SMNVEV, per germline (reference sequence). There are 15 residues in the CDR3. DNA of the CDR3: TGTGCCAGCAGTCCCACTAGCGGTTACGGGAATGAGCAGTTCTTC. Its translation: CASSPTSGYGNEQFF.